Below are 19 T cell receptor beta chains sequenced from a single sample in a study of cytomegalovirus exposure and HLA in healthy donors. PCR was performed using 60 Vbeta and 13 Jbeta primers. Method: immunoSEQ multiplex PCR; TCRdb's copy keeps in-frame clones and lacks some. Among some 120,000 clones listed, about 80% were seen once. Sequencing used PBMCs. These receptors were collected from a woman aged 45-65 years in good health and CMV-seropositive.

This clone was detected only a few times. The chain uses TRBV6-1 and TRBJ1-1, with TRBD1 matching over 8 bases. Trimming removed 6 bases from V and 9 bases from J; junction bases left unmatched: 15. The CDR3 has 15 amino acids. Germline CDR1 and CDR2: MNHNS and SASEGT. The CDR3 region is CASRLGQGDSEQAFF. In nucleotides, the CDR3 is TGTGCCAGCAGGTTAGGACAGGGAGACTCGGAACAAGCTTTCTTT.

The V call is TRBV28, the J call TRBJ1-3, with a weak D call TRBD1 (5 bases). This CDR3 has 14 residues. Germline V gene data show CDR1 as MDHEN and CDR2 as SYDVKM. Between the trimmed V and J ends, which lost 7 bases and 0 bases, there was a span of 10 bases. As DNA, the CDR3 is TGTGCCAGCACCTCAGGGCCCTCTGGAAACACCATATATTTT. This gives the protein CASTSGPSGNTIYF. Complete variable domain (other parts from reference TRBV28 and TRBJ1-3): DVKVTQSSRYLVKRTGEKVFLECVQDMDHENMFWYRQDPGLGLRLIYFSYDVKMKEKGDIPEGYSVSREKKERFSLILESASTNQTSMYLCASTSGPSGNTIYFGEGSWLTVV.

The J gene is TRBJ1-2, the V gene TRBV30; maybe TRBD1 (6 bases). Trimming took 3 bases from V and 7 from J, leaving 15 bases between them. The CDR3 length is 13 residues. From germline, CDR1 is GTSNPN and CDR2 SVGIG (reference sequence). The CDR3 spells CAWRTQGIGGYTF. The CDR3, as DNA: TGTGCCTGGAGAACCCAGGGGATAGGTGGCTACACCTTC.

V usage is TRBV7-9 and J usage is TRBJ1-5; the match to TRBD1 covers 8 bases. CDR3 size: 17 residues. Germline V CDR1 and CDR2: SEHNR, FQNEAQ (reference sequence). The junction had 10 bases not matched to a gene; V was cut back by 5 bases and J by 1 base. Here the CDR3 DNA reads TGTGCCAGCAGCGCCCCCCCGGGACAGGAAAGCAATCAGCCCCAGCATTTT. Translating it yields CASSAPPGQESNQPQHF.

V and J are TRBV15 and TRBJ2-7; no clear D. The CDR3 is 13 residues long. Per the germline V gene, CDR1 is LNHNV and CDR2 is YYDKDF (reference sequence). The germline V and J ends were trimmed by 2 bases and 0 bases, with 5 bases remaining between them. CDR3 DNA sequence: TGTGCCACCAGCAGAATTAGCTCCTACGAGCAGTACTTC. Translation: CATSRISSYEQYF.

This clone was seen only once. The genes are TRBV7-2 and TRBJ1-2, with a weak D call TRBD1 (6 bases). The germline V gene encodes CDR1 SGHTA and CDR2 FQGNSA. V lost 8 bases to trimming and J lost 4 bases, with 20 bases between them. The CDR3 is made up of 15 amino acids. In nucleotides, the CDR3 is TGTGCCAGCGGCTACGGACAGAGACCCAGCTATGGCTACACCTTC. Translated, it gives CASGYGQRPSYGYTF.

CDR3 nucleotide sequence: TGCGCCAGCAGCCAAGATAGTGCCGGCGACAGTAGAGGTGAGCAGTTCTTC. Translated: CASSQDSAGDSRGEQFF. This chain uses TRBV4-3 with TRBJ2-1, with D tentatively TRBD1 (5 bases). Germline V gene sequence: CDR1 LGHNA, CDR2 YSLEER. The V end was cut by 0 bases, the J end by 9 bases, with 21 bases between. There are 17 residues in the CDR3.

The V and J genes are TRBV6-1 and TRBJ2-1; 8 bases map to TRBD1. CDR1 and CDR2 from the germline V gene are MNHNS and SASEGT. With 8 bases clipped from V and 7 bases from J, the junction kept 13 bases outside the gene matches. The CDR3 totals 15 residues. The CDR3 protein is CASFYRTGKWNEQFF. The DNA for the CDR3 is TGTGCCAGCTTCTATCGGACAGGGAAATGGAATGAGCAGTTCTTC.

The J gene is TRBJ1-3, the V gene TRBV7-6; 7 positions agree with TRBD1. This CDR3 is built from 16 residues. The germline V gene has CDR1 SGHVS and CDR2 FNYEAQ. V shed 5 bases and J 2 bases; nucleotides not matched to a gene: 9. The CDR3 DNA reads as TGTGCCAGCAGCCCCACGTACAGGGGAGCTGGAAACACCATATATTTT. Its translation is CASSPTYRGAGNTIYF.

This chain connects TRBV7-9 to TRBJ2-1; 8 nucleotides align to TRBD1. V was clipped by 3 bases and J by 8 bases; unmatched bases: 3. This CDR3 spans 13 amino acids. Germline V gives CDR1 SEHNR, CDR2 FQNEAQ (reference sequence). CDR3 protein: CASSFYRGDEQFF. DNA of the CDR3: TGTGCCAGCAGCTTTTACAGGGGGGATGAGCAGTTCTTC.

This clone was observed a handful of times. The CDR3 bases are TGTGCCAGCAGTCACGCGCGGCTCCCCGGGGAGCTGTTTTTT. Translation gives CASSHARLPGELFF. This chain connects TRBV6-6 to TRBJ2-2; no firm D call. Germline CDR1 is MNHNY and CDR2 is SVGAGI (reference sequence). V lost 5 bases and J lost 6, with 13 bases in between. The CDR3 has 14 residues.

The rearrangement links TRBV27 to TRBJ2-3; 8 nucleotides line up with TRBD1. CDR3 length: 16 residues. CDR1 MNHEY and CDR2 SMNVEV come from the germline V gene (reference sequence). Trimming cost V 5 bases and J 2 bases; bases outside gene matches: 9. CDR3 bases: TGTGCCAGCAGTCAAGTCACAGGGGGGACCACAGATACGCAGTATTTT. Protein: CASSQVTGGTTDTQYF.

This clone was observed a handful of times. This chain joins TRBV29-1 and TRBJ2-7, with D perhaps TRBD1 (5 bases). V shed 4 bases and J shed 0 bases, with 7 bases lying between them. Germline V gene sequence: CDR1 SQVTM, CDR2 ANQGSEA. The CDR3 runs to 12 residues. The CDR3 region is CSVVTASYEQYF. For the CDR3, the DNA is TGCAGCGTTGTGACAGCCTCCTACGAGCAGTACTTC.

The CDR3 sequence: CAWSMTGGDSPLHF. The CDR3 DNA reads TGTGCCTGGAGTATGACAGGGGGTGATTCACCCCTCCACTTT. The chain links TRBV30 to TRBJ1-6; TRBD1 aligns across 9 bases. CDR1 and CDR2 from the germline V gene are GTSNPN and SVGIG (reference sequence). V dropped 2 bases and J dropped 8; count of bases not matched to a gene: 4. This CDR3 comprises 14 residues.

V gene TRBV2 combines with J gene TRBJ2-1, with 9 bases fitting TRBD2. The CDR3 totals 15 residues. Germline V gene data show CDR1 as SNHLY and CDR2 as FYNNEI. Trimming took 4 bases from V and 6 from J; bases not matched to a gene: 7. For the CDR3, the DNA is TGTGCCAGCAGTGTCAGGCGGGAGGGGATCAATGAGCAGTTCTTC. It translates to CASSVRREGINEQFF.

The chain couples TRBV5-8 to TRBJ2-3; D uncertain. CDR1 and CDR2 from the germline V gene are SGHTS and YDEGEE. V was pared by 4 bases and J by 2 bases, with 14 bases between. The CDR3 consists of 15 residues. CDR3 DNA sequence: TGTGCCAGCAGCCTGAGAGTCACCTTCACAGATACGCAGTATTTT. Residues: CASSLRVTFTDTQYF.

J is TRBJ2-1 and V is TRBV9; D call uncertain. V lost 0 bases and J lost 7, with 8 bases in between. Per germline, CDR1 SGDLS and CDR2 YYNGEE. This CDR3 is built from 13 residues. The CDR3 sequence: CASSVGGGNEQFF. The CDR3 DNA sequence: TGTGCCAGCAGCGTAGGAGGTGGGAATGAGCAGTTCTTC.

CDR3 DNA sequence: TGCGCCAGCAGCCAACTAGCGGGGAACACCGGGGAGCTGTTTTTT. Translation gives CASSQLAGNTGELFF. J is TRBJ2-2 and V is TRBV5-1, with 9 bases identical to TRBD2. The length of the CDR3 is 15 residues. In germline, CDR1 is SGHRS, CDR2 YFSETQ. V was pared by 4 bases and J by 1 base, with 2 bases of the junction left unmatched.

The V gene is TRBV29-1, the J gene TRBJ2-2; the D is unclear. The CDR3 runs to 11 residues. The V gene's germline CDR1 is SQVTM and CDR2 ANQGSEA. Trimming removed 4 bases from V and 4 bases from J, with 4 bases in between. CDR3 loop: CSVVFTGELFF. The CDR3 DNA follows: TGCAGCGTTGTCTTCACCGGGGAGCTGTTTTTT.